The entry below describes one TCR beta chain. Its specificity is not known. This table comes from immunoSEQ multiplex PCR, and its TCRdb copy is limited to in-frame clones, with some not included. The sample lists about 100,000 clones; about nine tenths were seen once. This sample is drawn from a study of siplizumab effects on memory and regulatory T cells. Germline loops: CDR1 KGHSH, CDR2 LQKENI. The CDR3 is 13 amino acids. The V end was cut by 9 bases, the J end by 3 bases, with 14 bases between. Whole-study findings and limits: The naive T cell population seemed more diverse than memory cells and seemed a major contributor to the alloresponse.

V gene TRBV18 combines with J gene TRBJ1-1; D is undetermined. Sequencing used CD4+ T cells sorted from blood. The receptor was isolated from a human donor in good health. Some clones in this sample may be carry-over from other donors' samples. This CDR3 reads CASLQNRDTEAFF. The CDR3, as DNA: TGTGCCAGTCTCCAAAACAGAGACACTGAAGCTTTCTTT.